The present TCR beta chain was sequenced within a study of cytotoxic CD8 clonotypes in ibrutinib-treated CLL. Study details: Responses: approximately 25 partial, 2 complete; after median approximately six years, approximately 14 stayed remitted, around 12 progressed.

This clone occurred a few times. Assay used: immunoSEQ multiplex PCR; TCRdb lists only in-frame clones, some missing. This repertoire shows fewer than 400,000 clones, roughly 70% found once; its top ten account for approximately 6%. Germline loops: CDR1 LNHDA, CDR2 SQIVND (reference sequence). The CDR3 consists of 14 residues. V lost 6 bases and J lost 8; bases outside the gene matches: 12. This sequence originates from a human donor with chronic lymphocytic leukemia. This sequence joins TRBV19 and TRBJ2-5; TRBD2 agrees at 7 bases. Specimen: PBMCs, collected after 36 months of ibrutinib treatment. The CDR3 DNA is TGTGCCAGTAGCCCGGGAGGAACCTCCAAAACCCAGTACTTC. Its protein product is CASSPGGTSKTQYF.